The clone carrying this TCR beta chain was detected a few times. Its specificity is not known. The CDR3 contains 14 residues. Germline V lookup: CDR1 SGHRS, CDR2 YFSETQ. Deletions cut 6 bases from V and 3 bases from J, with 15 bases between. This entry comes from a study of tumor-infiltrating lymphocytes in primary liver carcinoma. Study conclusions and caveats: Compared with blood, tumor repertoires held significantly more in their top 250 clones. The bulk unsorted samples meant that CD4+ and CD8+ repertoires went uncompared.

The input was roughly 0.5 ug total RNA; TCR beta cDNA was made from it with a constant-region primer. Nested multiplex PCR, run for three rounds with slightly modified ARM-PCR, yielded TCR beta libraries. The opening two PCR rounds, around 9 cycles each, paired TRBV1-TRBV30 forward primers with a C-beta reverse primer. MiXCR, run by TCRdb on the multiplex PCR reads, gives a single entry per CDR3 protein. The sample contains approximately 330,000 distinct CDR3 sequences, almost 65% of which appear only once. Unsorted whole blood supplied the blood RNA, and germline DNA was isolated too. The chain employs TRBV5-1 and TRBJ1-2; D uncertain. Source material: peripheral blood. The TCR sequence derives from a man aged 40-49 years with primary liver carcinoma and hepatitis B virus infection. DNA for the CDR3: TGCGCCAGCACCCTGGACGGCAGACACTATGGCTACACCTTC. Its translation is CASTLDGRHYGYTF.